Presented here are 5 T cell receptor beta chains from one specimen sequenced in a study of cytomegalovirus exposure and HLA in healthy donors (dated by TCRdb to about 2017). Library generation was performed with the immunoSEQ multiplex PCR assay. TCRdb obtained this table from immuneACCESS and retained in-frame rearrangements with V and J assigned. These tables miss some clones; where compared with another copy, unresolved V genes account for less than half of the shortfall, and the remainder is unexplained. The table for this sample lists tens of thousands of clones; around 89% of them were counted only once. The ten top clones hold around 1.5% of the sample. Sequencing was done on a sample of PBMCs. The receptor source for this set is a young woman in good health and CMV-seronegative.

This clone was counted once. This rearrangement joins TRBV28 to TRBJ2-7; a possible D gene is TRBD1 (5 bases). The CDR3 contains 14 residues. The germline V gene has CDR1 MDHEN and CDR2 SYDVKM. V was pared by 4 bases and J by 2 bases, with 12 bases between. CDR3 in DNA: TGTGCCAGCAGTTCGATCAGGGAAGCCTACGAGCAGTACTTC. It codes for CASSSIREAYEQYF.

This clone was counted a single time. The chain uses TRBV5-1 and TRBJ2-7, with D perhaps matching TRBD2 (6 bases). The germline V gene has CDR1 SGHRS and CDR2 YFSETQ. V dropped 6 bases and J dropped 6 bases, with 22 bases sitting between them. The CDR3 has 15 residues. Here the CDR3 DNA reads TGCGCCAGCACTCCTGACGGGACTCCCTCCCTCGAGCAGTACTTC. Encoded protein: CASTPDGTPSLEQYF.

V is TRBV5-1 and J is TRBJ1-6; possible D gene TRBD1, 5 bases. The CDR3 totals 16 residues. The V and J ends lost 4 bases and 5 bases respectively, with 16 bases between them. Germline values: CDR1 SGHRS, CDR2 YFSETQ. The CDR3 bases are TGCGCCAGCAGCCGTGACAGTAGATTAAATAATTCACCCCTCCACTTT. Translation: CASSRDSRLNNSPLHF.

The rearrangement links TRBV11-2 to TRBJ2-7; 8 bases line up with TRBD2. V shed 8 bases, J shed 3 bases, and the junction held 9 bases outside the gene matches. Germline lookup yields CDR1 SGHAT and CDR2 FQNNGV. This CDR3 has 14 amino acids. In DNA, the CDR3 is TGTGCCAGCGGACCCCTGGGGACTAGCTACGAGCAGTACTTC. Protein sequence: CASGPLGTSYEQYF.

Only one count was recorded for this clone. The V call is TRBV10-3, the J call TRBJ1-3, with 7 bases aligning to TRBD1. This CDR3 is 14 amino acids long. Germline loops: CDR1 ENHRY, CDR2 SYGVKD. With 10 bases clipped from V and 2 bases from J, the junction kept 8 bases outside the gene matches. The CDR3 DNA is TGTGCCAACGGACAGGATTCGCCTGGAAACACCATATATTTT. This translates into CANGQDSPGNTIYF.